This paragraph covers one T cell receptor (beta chain) sequence. Its specificity is unknown. Assay used: immunoSEQ multiplex PCR; TCRdb lists only in-frame clones, some missing. The sample has around 450,000 clones, 80% to 90% seen once. The data were obtained in a study of Ad26.COV2.S vaccination and SARS-CoV-2 variants. Study results and caveats: Post-vaccination spike-specific CD8+ and CD4+ T cell responses reportedly had substantial breadth. Placebo and vaccine recipients had non-spike TCR breadth that was similar.

Treatment meaning: around 19 received Ad26.COV2.S at low or high dose, single or two shots; a few received placebo; per-sample allocation not given. Samples came from day 63 after the first vaccine or placebo injection. The TCR was taken from a person aged 18 to 65 who received the Ad26.COV2.S COVID-19 vaccine or a placebo. The specimen was peripheral blood, collected in a trial of Ad26.COV2.S vaccine versus placebo.

The CDR3 loop is CASRKEGLHTF. CDR3 in DNA: TGTGCCAGCCGGAAAGAGGGCCTCCACACCTTC. The chain uses TRBV9 and TRBJ1-2; D is uncertain. Germline CDR1 and CDR2: SGDLS and YYNGEE. V lost 7 bases to trimming and J lost 12 bases, with 16 bases between them. The CDR3 has 11 residues.